The clone carrying this TCR beta chain was seen just once. This entry comes from a study of shared clonotypes between healthy human individuals. J was trimmed by 6 bases and V by 7 bases; bases with no gene match: 11. CDR1 MNHNY and CDR2 SVGAGI come from the germline V gene (reference sequence). CDR3 length equals 14 residues. In the original processing: In the immunoSEQ data, sequences were junction-only and lacked quality scores, so filtering differed. Using immunoSEQ multiplex PCR, the repertoire was profiled, and TCRdb retains in-frame clones only, with some absent. Clone size and the V and J calls come from that table; the DNA yielded D and trimming. This table holds 2 million to 2.5 million clones, over 90% found once.

This sequence joins TRBV6-6 and TRBJ2-7, with 8 bases that match TRBD2. The source of this sequence is a man aged 18-30 years in good health. Some clones in this sample may be carry-over from other donors' samples. Material for sequencing was naive CD4+ T cells from PBMCs. Sample subset: CD45RA+ positively selected. The CDR3 region has the DNA TGTGCCAGCATTCTAGGAGGGGGACTAGGCGAGCAGTACTTC. Translated: CASILGGGLGEQYF.